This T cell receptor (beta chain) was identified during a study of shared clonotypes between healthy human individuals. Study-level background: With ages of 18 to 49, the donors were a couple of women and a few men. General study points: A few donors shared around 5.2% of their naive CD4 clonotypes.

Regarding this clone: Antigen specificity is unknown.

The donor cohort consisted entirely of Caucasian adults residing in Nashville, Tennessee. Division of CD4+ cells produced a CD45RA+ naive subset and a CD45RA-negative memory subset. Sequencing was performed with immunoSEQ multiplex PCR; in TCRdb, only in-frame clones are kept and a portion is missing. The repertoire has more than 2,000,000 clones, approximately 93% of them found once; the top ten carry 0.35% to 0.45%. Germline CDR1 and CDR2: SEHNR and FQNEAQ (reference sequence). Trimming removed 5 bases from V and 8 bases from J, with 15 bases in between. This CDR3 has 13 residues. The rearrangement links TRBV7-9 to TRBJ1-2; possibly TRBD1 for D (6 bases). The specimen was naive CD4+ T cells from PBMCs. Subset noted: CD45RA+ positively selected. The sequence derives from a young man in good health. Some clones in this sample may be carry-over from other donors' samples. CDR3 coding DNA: TGTGCCAGCAGCGCGGGAGGGGGAAGCGGCTACACCTTC. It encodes CASSAGGGSGYTF. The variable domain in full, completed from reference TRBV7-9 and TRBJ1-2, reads DTGVSQNPRHKITKRGQNVTFRCDPISEHNRLYWYRQTLGQGPEFLTYFQNEAQLEKSRLLSDRFSAERPKGSFSTLEIQRTEQGDSAMYLCASSAGGGSGYTFGSGTRLTVV.